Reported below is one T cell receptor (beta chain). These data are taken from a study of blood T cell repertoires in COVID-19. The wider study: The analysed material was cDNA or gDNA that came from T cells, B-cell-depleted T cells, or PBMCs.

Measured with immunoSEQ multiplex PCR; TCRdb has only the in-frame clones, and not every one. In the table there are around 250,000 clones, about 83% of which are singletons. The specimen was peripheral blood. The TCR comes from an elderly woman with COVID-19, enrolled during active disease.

In nucleotides, the CDR3 is TGTGCCAGCTCACCCCTCAGGGGGGCAACTAATGAAAAACTGTTTTTT. This gives the protein CASSPLRGATNEKLFF. The chain carries TRBV18 and TRBJ1-4; 7 positions match TRBD1. CDR1 and CDR2 (germline): KGHSH, LQKENI. CDR3 length: 16 amino acids. J was trimmed by 0 bases and V by 3 bases; bases with no gene match: 4.